This T cell receptor beta chain was captured by sequencing in a study of CD8+CD57+ T cells in acquired aplastic anemia. At the level of the study: On average, sorted CD4+ and CD8+ cells gave approximately 3.5 ug of DNA. The study obtained 11 million or so reads on average for CD4+ cells from healthy donors. Study-wide findings and caveats: CD8+ Simpson's diversity in patients was not significantly different from that in controls. Between patients and controls, around 31 CD8+ CDR3 sequences were found in common.

This clonotype was recorded at least ten times. What it recognizes is unknown. Genomic DNA provided the template from which TCR beta VDJ and CDR3 profiles were obtained. TCRdb called the reads again in MiXCR, with one record for every CDR3 protein. The data show more than 150,000 distinct CDR3 sequences, with about half seen just once and around 2.7% held by the top ten. V lost 4 bases and J 6 bases, leaving 19 bases between the germline ends. Germline-derived CDR1 and CDR2 are DFQATT and SNEGSKA (reference sequence). The CDR3 runs 14 residues. J is TRBJ2-7 and V is TRBV20-1; no reliable D call. Sequenced: sorted CD4+, CD8+, or CD8+CD57+ T cells (not recorded which) from PBMCs. This clonotype originated in a human donor in good health. In DNA, the CDR3 is TGCAGTGCTACAGGCGTCAAGCCCTTGGGCGAGCAGTACTTC. Its translation: CSATGVKPLGEQYF.